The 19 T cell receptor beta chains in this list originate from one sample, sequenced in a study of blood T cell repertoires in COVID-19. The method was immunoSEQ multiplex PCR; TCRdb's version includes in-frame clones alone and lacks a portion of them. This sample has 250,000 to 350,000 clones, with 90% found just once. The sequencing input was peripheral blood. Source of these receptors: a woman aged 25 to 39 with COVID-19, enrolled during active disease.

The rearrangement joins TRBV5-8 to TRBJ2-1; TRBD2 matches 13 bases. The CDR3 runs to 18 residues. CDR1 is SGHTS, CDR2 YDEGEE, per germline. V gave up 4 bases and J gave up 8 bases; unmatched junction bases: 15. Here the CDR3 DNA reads TGTGCCAGCAGCCAATGGACTAGCGGGAGTCTTAATTTGGATGAGCAGTTCTTC. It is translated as CASSQWTSGSLNLDEQFF. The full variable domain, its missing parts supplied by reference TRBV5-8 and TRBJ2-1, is EAGVTQSPTHLIKTRGQQATLRCSPISGHTSVYWYQQALGLGLQFLLWYDEGEERNRGNFPPRFSGRQFPNYSSELNVNALELEDSALYLCASSQWTSGSLNLDEQFFGPGTRLTVL.

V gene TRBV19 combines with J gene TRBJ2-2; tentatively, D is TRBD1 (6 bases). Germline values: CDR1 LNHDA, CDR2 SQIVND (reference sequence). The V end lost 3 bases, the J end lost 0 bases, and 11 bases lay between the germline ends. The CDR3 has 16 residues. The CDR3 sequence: CASSMMGAANTGELFF. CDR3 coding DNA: TGTGCCAGTAGTATGATGGGGGCAGCGAACACCGGGGAGCTGTTTTTT.

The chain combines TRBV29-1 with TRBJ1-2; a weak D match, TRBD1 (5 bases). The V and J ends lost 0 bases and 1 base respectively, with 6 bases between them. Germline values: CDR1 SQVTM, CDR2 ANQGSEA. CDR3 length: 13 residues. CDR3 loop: CSVEEGLNYGYTF. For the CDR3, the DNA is TGCAGCGTTGAAGAGGGACTTAACTATGGCTACACCTTC.

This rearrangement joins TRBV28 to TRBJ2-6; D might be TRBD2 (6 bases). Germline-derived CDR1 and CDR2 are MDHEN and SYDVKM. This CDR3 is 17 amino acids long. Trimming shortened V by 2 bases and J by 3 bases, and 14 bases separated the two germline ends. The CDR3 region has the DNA TGTGCCAGCAGTTTAATCGGGCGGGGTAGTGGGGCCAACGTCCTGACTTTC. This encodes CASSLIGRGSGANVLTF.

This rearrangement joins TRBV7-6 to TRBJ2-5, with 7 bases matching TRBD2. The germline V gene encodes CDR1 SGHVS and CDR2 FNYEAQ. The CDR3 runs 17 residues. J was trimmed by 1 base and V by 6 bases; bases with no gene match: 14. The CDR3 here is CASSKAPTAGFQETQYF. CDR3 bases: TGTGCCAGCAGTAAAGCCCCTACAGCGGGGTTCCAAGAGACCCAGTACTTC.

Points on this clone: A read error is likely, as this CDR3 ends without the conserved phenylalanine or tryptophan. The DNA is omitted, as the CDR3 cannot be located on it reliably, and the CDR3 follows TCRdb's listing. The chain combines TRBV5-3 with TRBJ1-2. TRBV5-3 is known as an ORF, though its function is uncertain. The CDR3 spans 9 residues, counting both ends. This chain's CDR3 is CARSLAGAD.

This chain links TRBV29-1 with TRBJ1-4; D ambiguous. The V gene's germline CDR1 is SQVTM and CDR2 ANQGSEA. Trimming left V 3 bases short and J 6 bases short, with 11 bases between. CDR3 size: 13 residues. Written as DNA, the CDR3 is TGCAGCGTTGATGCCCCGGGAGATGAAAAACTGTTTTTT. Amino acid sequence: CSVDAPGDEKLFF.

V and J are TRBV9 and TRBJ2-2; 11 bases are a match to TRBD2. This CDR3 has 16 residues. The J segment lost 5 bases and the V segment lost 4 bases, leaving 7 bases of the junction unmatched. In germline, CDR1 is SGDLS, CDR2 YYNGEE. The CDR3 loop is CASSSWTSGQTGELFF. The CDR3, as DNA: TGTGCCAGCAGCTCCTGGACTAGCGGGCAAACCGGGGAGCTGTTTTTT.

CDR3 in amino acids: CASSRETGGKGYTF. DNA of the CDR3: TGTGCCAGCAGTCGAGAGACAGGGGGCAAAGGCTACACCTTC. This chain uses TRBV5-6 with TRBJ1-2; 10 bases map to TRBD1. CDR1 and CDR2 (germline): SGHDT, YYEEEE. V was pared by 5 bases and J by 8 bases, with 9 bases of the junction left unmatched. CDR3 length: 14 residues.

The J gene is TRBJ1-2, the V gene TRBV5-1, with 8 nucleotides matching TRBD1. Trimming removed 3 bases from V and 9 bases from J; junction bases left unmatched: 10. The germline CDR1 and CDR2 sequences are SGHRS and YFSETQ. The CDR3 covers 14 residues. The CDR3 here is CASSSWTGNQRYTF. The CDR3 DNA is TGCGCCAGCAGCTCCTGGACAGGGAATCAACGCTACACCTTC.

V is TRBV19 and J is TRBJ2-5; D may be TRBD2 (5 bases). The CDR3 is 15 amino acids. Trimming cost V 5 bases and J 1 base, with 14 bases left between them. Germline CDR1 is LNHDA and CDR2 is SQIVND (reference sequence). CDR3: CASSEGRGTQETQYF. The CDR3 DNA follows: TGTGCCAGTAGTGAAGGTCGGGGTACCCAAGAGACCCAGTACTTC.

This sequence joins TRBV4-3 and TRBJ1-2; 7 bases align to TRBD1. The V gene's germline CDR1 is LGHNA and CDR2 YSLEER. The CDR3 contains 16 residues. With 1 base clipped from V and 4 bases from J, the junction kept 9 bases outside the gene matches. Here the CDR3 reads CASSQGRQQGPYGYTF. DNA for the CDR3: TGCGCCAGCAGCCAAGGTCGACAACAGGGGCCCTATGGCTACACCTTC.

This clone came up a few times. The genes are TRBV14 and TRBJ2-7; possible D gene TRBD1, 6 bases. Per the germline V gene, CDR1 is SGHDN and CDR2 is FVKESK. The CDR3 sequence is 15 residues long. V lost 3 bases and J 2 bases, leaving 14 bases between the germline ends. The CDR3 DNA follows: TGTGCCAGCAGCCACAACACAGGGTGGACCTACGAGCAGTACTTC. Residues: CASSHNTGWTYEQYF.

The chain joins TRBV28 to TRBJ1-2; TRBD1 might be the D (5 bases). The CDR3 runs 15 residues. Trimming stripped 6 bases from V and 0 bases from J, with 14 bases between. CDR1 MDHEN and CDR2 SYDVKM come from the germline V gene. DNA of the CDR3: TGTGCCAGCAGCCAAAGAGACAGAGCTAACTATGGCTACACCTTC. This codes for CASSQRDRANYGYTF.

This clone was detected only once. CDR3 region: CASSLEDGTPENTEAFF. Written as DNA, the CDR3 is TGCGCCAGCAGCTTGGAAGACGGGACACCAGAGAACACTGAAGCTTTCTTT. The rearrangement links TRBV5-1 to TRBJ1-1; D might be TRBD1 (6 bases). The ends were cut back, 0 bases at V and 1 base at J, with 16 bases in the middle. The germline CDR1 and CDR2 sequences are SGHRS and YFSETQ. This CDR3 contains 17 residues.

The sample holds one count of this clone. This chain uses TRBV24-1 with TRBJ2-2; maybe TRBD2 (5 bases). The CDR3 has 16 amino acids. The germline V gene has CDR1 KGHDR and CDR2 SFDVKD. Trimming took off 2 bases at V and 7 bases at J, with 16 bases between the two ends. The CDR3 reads CATSDYGRKEIGELFF. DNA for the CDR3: TGTGCCACCAGTGATTATGGGAGAAAGGAAATCGGGGAGCTGTTTTTT.

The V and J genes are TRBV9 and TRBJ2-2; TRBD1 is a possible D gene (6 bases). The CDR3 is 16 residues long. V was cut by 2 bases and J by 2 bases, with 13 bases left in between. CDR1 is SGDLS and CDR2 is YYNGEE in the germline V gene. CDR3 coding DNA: TGTGCCAGCAGCGTTCGGGACATACACAACACCGGGGAGCTGTTTTTT. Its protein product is CASSVRDIHNTGELFF.

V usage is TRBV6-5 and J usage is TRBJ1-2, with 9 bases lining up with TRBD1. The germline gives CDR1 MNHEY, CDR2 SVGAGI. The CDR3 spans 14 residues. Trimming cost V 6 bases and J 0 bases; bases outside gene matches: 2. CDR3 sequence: CASRRDRANYGYTF. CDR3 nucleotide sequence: TGTGCCAGCAGAAGGGACAGGGCTAACTATGGCTACACCTTC.

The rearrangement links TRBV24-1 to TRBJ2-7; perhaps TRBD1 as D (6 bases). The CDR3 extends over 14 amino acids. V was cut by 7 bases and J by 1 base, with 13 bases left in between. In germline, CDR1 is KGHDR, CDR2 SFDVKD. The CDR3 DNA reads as TGTGCCACCAGAGGAGGTCAGGGGTCCTACGAGCAGTACTTC. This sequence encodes CATRGGQGSYEQYF.